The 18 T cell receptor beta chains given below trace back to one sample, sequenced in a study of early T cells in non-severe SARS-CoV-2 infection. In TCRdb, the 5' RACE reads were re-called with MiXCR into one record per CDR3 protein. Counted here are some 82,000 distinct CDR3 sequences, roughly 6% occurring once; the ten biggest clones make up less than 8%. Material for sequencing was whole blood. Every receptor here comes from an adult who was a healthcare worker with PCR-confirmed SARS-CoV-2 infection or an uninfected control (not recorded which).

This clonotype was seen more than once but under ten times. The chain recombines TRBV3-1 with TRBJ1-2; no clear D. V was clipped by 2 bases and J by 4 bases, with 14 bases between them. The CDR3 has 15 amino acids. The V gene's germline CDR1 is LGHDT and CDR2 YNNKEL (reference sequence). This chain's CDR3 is CASSQHKTATYGYTF. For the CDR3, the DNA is TGTGCCAGCAGCCAACACAAGACGGCCACCTATGGCTACACCTTC. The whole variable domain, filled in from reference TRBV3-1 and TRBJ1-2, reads DTAVSQTPKYLVTQMGNDKSIKCEQNLGHDTMYWYKQDSKKFLKIMFSYNNKELIINETVPNRFSPKSPDKAHLNLHINSLELGDSAVYFCASSQHKTATYGYTFGSGTRLTVV.

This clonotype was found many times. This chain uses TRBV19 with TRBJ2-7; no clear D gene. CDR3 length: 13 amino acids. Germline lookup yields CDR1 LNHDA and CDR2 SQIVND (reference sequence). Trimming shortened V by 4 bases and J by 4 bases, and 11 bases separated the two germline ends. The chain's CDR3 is CASSRIGPYEQYF. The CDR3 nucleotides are TGTGCCAGTAGTAGAATCGGACCGTACGAGCAGTACTTC.

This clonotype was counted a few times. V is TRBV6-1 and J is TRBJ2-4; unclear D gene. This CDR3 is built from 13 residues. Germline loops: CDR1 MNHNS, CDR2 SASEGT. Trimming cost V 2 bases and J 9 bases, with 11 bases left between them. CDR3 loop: CASSELGITIQYF. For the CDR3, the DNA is TGTGCCAGCAGTGAATTGGGGATTACCATTCAGTACTTC.

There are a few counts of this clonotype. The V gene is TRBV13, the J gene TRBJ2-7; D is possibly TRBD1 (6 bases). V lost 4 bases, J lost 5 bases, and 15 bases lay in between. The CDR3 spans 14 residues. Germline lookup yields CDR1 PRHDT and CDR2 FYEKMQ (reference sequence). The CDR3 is CASSSDPTGHEQYF. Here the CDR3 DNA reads TGTGCCAGCAGCTCGGACCCGACAGGTCACGAGCAGTACTTC. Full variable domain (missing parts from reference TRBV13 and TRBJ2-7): AAGVIQSPRHLIKEKRETATLKCYPIPRHDTVYWYQQGPGQDPQFLISFYEKMQSDKGSIPDRFSAQQFSDYHSELNMSSLELGDSALYFCASSSDPTGHEQYFGPGTRLTVT.

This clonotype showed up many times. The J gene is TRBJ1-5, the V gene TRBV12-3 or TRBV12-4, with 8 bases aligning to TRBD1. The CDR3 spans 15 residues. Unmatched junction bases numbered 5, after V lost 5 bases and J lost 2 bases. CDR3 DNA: TGTGCCAGCAGTGTGGACAGGGCGGGCAATCAGCCCCAGCATTTT. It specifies CASSVDRAGNQPQHF.

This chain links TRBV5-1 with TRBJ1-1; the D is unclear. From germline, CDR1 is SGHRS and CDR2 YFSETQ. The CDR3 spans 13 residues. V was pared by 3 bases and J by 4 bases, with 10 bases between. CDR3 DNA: TGCGCCAGCAGCTGGAATCAGGCCACTGAAGCTTTCTTT. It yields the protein CASSWNQATEAFF.

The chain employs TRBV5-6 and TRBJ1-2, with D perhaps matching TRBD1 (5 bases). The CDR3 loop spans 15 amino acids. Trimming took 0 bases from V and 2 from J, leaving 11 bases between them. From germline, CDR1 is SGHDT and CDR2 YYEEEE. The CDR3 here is CASSLGPQENYGYTF. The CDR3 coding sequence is TGTGCCAGCAGCTTGGGCCCACAGGAGAACTATGGCTACACCTTC.

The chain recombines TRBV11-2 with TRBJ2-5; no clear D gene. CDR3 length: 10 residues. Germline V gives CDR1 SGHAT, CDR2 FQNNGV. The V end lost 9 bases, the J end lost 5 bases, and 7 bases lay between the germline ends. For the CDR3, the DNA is TGTGCCAGTGGAAGGGAGACCCAGTACTTC. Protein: CASGRETQYF.

CDR3 DNA: TGTGCCAGCAGCTTAGTACAGGGTTATGGTGAGCAGTTCTTC. Protein product: CASSLVQGYGEQFF. V is TRBV5-4 and J is TRBJ2-1; a weak D match, TRBD1 (6 bases). Germline CDR1 reads SGHNT; CDR2 reads YYREEE (reference sequence). This CDR3 has 14 amino acids. Trimming removed 2 bases from V and 9 bases from J, with 15 bases in between.

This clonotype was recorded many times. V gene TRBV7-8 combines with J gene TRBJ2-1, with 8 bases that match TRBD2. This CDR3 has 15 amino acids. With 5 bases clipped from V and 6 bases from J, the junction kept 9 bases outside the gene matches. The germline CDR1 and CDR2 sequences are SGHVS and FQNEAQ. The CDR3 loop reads CASSSLASGFNEQFF. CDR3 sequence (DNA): TGTGCCAGCAGCAGCCTGGCTAGCGGGTTCAATGAGCAGTTCTTC.

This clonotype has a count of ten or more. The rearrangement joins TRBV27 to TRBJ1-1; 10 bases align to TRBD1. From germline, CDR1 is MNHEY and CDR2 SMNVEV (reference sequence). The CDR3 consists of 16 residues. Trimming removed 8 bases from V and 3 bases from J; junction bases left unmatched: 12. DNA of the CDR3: TGTGCCAGCCGCGACAGGGGGCGCGTCAAGGACACTGAAGCTTTCTTT. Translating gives CASRDRGRVKDTEAFF.

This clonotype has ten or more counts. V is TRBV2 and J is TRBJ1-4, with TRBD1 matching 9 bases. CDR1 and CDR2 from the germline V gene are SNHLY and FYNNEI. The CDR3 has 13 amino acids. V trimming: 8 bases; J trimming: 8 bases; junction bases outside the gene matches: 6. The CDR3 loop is CASGGTGREKLFF. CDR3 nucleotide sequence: TGTGCCAGCGGCGGGACAGGGAGGGAAAAACTGTTTTTT.

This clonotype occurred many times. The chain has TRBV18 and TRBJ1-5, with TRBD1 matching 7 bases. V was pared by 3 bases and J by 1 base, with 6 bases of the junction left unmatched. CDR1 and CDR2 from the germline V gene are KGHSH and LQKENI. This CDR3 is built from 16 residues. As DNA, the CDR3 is TGTGCCAGCTCACCCTCGACAGGGTCGAGCAATCAGCCCCAGCATTTT. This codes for CASSPSTGSSNQPQHF.

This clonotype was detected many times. The DNA for the CDR3 is TGTGCCAGCTCACGTCTGAGACAGCTTCAAGAGACCCAGTACTTC. It is translated as CASSRLRQLQETQYF. The chain employs TRBV18 and TRBJ2-5, with D possibly TRBD1 on 5 matching bases. CDR3 length: 15 residues. The germline V gene has CDR1 KGHSH and CDR2 LQKENI. The V and J ends lost 4 bases and 2 bases respectively, with 14 bases between them.

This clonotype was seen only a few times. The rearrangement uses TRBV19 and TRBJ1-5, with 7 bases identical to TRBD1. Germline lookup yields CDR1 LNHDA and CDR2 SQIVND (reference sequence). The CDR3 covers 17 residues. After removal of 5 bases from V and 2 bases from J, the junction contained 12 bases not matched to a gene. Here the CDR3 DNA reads TGTGCCAGTAGTCACAACCCAGGGGGTTGGGGCAATCAGCCCCAGCATTTT. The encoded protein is CASSHNPGGWGNQPQHF.

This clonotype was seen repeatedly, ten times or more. The CDR3 region is CAISRSEDGEQFF. As DNA, the CDR3 is TGTGCCATCAGCAGGAGCGAGGATGGTGAGCAGTTCTTC. The chain has TRBV10-3 and TRBJ2-1; D is uncertain. The CDR3 has 13 residues. V was clipped by 6 bases and J by 9 bases, with 15 bases between them. Looked up from germline, CDR1 is ENHRY and CDR2 is SYGVKD.

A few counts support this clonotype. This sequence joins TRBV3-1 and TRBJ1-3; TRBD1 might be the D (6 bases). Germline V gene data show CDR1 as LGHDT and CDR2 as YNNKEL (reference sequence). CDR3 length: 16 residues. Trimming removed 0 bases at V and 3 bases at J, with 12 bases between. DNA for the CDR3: TGTGCCAGCAGCCAAGAACAGGGTCCGTTTGGAAACACCATATATTTT. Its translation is CASSQEQGPFGNTIYF.

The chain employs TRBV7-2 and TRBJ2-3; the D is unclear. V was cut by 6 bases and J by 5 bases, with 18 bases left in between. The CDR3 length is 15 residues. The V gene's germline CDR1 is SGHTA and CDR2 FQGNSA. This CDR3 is CASSQAGGAVDTQYF. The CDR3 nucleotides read TGTGCCAGCAGTCAAGCAGGCGGAGCCGTAGATACGCAGTATTTT.